The clone carrying this T cell receptor beta chain appeared once. This sample stems from a study of CD8+CD57+ T cells in acquired aplastic anemia. Patients who underwent sequencing had shown CD8+CD57+ cell expansion by flow cytometry. Genomic DNA acted as the template from which TCR beta VDJ combination and CDR3 sequence profiling were carried out. TCRdb redid the calling of the reads with MiXCR, one entry per CDR3 protein. The data show 190,000 or so distinct CDR3 sequences, about half seen once. This CDR3 is built from 15 residues. V was pared by 5 bases and J by 9 bases, with 10 bases of the junction left unmatched. From germline, CDR1 is LGHDT and CDR2 YNNKEL (reference sequence).

This TCR derives from a human donor with aplastic anemia. The chain carries TRBV3-1 and TRBJ2-1; TRBD2 agrees at 10 bases. The material sequenced was sorted CD4+, CD8+, or CD8+CD57+ T cells (not recorded which) from PBMCs. Here the CDR3 reads CASSESSGRGSEQFF. CDR3 DNA sequence: TGTGCCAGCAGCGAATCTAGCGGGAGAGGTAGTGAGCAGTTCTTC.